This TCR beta chain was retrieved from a study of blood T cell repertoires in COVID-19. About the study: Acute and convalescent COVID-19 specimens originated in the United States, Italy and Spain. Nucleic acid was either cDNA or gDNA, and it came from T cells, B-cell-depleted T cells, or PBMCs.

The CDR3 spans 13 residues. Germline CDR1 reads SNHLY; CDR2 reads FYNNEI. V lost 6 bases to trimming and J lost 3 bases, with 12 bases between them. Original handling: Researchers report that nucleated cell counts were estimated from reference gene primer amplification. Clones were sequenced by immunoSEQ multiplex PCR, and TCRdb holds only the in-frame ones, with some missing. V, J and clone size are those of that table, while D and trimming were read from the DNA. The table lists 110,000 or so clones, 60% to 85% of them singletons. This clone turned up a few times. Sequencing input: peripheral blood. This chain links TRBV2 with TRBJ2-7; D unresolved. This TCR was recovered from a woman aged 40 to 55 with acute or convalescent COVID-19. The CDR3 sequence is CASSRRFVYEQYF. For the CDR3, the DNA is TGTGCCAGCAGCCGGCGGTTCGTCTACGAGCAGTACTTC.